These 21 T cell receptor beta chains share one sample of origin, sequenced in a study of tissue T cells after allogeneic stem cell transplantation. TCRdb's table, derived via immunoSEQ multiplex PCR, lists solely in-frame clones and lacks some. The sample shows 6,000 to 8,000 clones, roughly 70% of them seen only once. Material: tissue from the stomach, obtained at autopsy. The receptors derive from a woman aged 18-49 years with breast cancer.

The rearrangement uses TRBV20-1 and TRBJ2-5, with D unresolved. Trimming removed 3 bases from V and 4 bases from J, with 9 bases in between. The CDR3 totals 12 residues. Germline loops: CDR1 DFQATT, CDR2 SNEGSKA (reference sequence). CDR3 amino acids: CSASGNGETQYF. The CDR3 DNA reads TGCAGTGCTAGTGGTAACGGAGAGACCCAGTACTTC.

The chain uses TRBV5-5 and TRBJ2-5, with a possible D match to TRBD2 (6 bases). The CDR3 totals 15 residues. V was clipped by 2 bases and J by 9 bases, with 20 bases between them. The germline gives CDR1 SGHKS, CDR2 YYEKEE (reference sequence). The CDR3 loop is CASSLGGALGGAQYF. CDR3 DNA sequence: TGTGCCAGCAGCTTAGGAGGGGCCCTAGGTGGGGCCCAGTACTTC.

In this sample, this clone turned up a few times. The CDR3 DNA sequence: TGTGCCAGCAATAGCCCTTACGAGCAGTACTTC. Amino acids: CASNSPYEQYF. The chain couples TRBV6-6 to TRBJ2-7; D is unresolved. Germline V gene lookup returns CDR1 MNHNY and CDR2 SVGAGI (reference sequence). The CDR3 is made up of 11 amino acids. The germline V and J ends were trimmed by 7 bases and 4 bases, with 8 bases remaining between them.

CDR3 protein: CACGSYRGGSPLHF. CDR3 nucleotides: TGTGCCTGTGGGTCTTACAGGGGAGGATCACCCCTCCACTTT. The chain employs TRBV30 and TRBJ1-6; 7 bases align to TRBD1. CDR3 size: 14 residues. The germline gives CDR1 GTSNPN, CDR2 SVGIG (reference sequence). With V trimmed by 6 bases and J by 10 bases, 12 bases remained unmatched.

The chain's CDR3 is CATSDRLGGDTQYF. The DNA for the CDR3 is TGTGCCACCAGTGATCGACTGGGTGGAGATACGCAGTATTTT. The V and J genes are TRBV24-1 and TRBJ2-3; D gene ambiguous. V lost 3 bases to trimming and J lost 5 bases, with 11 bases between them. This CDR3 is built from 14 residues. Germline V gene data show CDR1 as KGHDR and CDR2 as SFDVKD.

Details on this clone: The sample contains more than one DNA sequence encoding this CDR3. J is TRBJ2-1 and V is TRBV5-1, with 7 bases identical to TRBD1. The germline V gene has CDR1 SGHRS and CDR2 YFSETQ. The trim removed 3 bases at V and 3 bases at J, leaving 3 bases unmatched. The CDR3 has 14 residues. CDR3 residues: CASSSGTDYNEQFF. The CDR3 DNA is TGCGCCAGCAGCTCCGGGACAGACTACAATGAGCAGTTCTTC.

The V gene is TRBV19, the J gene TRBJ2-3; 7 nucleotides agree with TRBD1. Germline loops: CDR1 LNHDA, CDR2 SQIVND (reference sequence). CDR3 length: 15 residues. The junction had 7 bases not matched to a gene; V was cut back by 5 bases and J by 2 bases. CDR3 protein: CASSSRTGFTDTQYF. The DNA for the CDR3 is TGTGCCAGTAGTTCTCGGACAGGATTCACAGATACGCAGTATTTT. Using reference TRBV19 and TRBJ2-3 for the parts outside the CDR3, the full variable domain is DGGITQSPKYLFRKEGQNVTLSCEQNLNHDAMYWYRQDPGQGLRLIYYSQIVNDFQKGDIAEGYSVSREKKESFPLTVTSAQKNPTAFYLCASSSRTGFTDTQYFGPGTRLTVL.

The chain's CDR3 is CASSPAGGYNEQFF. The CDR3 nucleotides read TGTGCCAGCAGCCCCGCGGGGGGATACAATGAGCAGTTCTTC. This chain links TRBV5-4 with TRBJ2-1; 8 bases match TRBD2. Germline assignment: CDR1 SGHNT and CDR2 YYREEE (reference sequence). The CDR3 loop spans 14 amino acids. The V segment lost 4 bases and the J segment 4 bases; nucleotides outside the gene matches: 4. Full variable domain (remainder filled in from reference TRBV5-4 and TRBJ2-1): ETGVTQSPTHLIKTRGQQVTLRCSSQSGHNTVSWYQQALGQGPQFIFQYYREEENGRGNFPPRFSGLQFPNYSSELNVNALELDDSALYLCASSPAGGYNEQFFGPGTRLTVL.

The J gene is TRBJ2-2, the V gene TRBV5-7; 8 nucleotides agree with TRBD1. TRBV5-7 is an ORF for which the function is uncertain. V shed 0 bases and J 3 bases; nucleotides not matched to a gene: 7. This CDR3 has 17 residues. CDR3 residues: CASSLGCGTGYTGELFF. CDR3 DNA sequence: TGTGCCAGCAGCTTGGGGTGCGGGACAGGATACACCGGGGAGCTGTTTTTT.

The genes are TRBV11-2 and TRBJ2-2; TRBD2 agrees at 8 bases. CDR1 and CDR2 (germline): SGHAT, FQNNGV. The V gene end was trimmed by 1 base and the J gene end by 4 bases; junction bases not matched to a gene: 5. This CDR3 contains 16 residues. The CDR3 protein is CASSLVGLVGTGELFF. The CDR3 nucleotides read TGTGCCAGCAGCTTAGTGGGACTAGTCGGCACCGGGGAGCTGTTTTTT.

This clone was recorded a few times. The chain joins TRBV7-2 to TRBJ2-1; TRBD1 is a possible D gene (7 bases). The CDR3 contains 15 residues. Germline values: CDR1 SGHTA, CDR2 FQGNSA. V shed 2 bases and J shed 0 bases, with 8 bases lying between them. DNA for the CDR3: TGTGCCAGCAGCTTACAGGGGGGCTCCTACAATGAGCAGTTCTTC. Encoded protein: CASSLQGGSYNEQFF.

This CDR3 reads CASSTRTGGYEQYF. CDR3 DNA: TGCGCCAGCAGCACCCGGACAGGGGGCTACGAGCAGTACTTC. The V and J genes are TRBV5-1 and TRBJ2-7; 10 bases map to TRBD1. V lost 4 bases to trimming and J lost 3 bases; unmatched junction nucleotides: 4. The CDR3 is 14 amino acids. Germline V gene lookup returns CDR1 SGHRS and CDR2 YFSETQ.

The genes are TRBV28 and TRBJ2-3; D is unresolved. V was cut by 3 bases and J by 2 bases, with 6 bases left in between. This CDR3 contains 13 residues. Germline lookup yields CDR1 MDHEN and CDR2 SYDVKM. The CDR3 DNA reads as TGTGCCAGCAGTTTGGGCACCACAGATACGCAGTATTTT. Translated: CASSLGTTDTQYF.

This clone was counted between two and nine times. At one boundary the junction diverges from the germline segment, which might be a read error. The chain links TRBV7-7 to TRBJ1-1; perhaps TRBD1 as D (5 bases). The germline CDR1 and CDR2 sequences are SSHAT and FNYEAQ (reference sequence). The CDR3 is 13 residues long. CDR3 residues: CASSKDRRTEAFF. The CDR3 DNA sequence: TGTGCTAGCAGCAAAGACAGAAGGACTGAAGCTTTCTTT. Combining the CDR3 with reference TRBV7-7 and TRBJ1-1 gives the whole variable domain GAGVSQSPRYKVTKRGQDVTLRCDPISSHATLYWYQQALGQGPEFLTYFNYEAQPDKSGLPSDRFSAERPEGSISTLTIQRTEQRDSAMYRCASSKDRRTEAFFGQGTRLTVV.

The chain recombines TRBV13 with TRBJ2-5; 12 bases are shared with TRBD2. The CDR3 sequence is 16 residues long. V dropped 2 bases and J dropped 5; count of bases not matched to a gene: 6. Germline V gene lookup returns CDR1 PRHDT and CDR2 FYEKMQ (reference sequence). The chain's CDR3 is CASSLITSGGYETQYF. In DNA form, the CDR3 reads TGTGCCAGCAGCTTAATTACTAGCGGGGGGTACGAGACCCAGTACTTC.

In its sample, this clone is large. CDR3 loop: CASTFGPGNETQYF. The CDR3 DNA sequence: TGCGCCAGCACCTTCGGACCAGGGAATGAGACCCAGTACTTC. The rearrangement links TRBV10-1 to TRBJ2-5, with D perhaps matching TRBD1 (5 bases). Germline CDR1 is WNHNN and CDR2 is SYGVQD (reference sequence). This CDR3 contains 14 residues. Trimming removed 7 bases at V and 5 bases at J, with 17 bases between.

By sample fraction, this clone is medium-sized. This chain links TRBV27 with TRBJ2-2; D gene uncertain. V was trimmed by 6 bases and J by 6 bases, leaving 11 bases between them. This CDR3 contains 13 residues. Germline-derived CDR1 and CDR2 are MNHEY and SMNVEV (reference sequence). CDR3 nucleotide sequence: TGTGCCAGCAGCCCGAGTCGATCCGGGGAGCTGTTTTTT. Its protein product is CASSPSRSGELFF.

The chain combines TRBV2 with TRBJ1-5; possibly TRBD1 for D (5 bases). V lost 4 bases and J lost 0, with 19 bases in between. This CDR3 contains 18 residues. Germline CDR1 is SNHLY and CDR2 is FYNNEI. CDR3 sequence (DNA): TGTGCCAGCAGTGGTAACCGGGGGAAAGCAGATAGCAATCAGCCCCAGCATTTT. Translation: CASSGNRGKADSNQPQHF.

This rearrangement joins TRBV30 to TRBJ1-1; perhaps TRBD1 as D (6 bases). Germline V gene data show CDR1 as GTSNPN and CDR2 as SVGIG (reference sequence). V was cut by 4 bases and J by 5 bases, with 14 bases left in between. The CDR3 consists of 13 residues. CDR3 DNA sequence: TGTGCCTGGATGTGGGAGGGGGGTACTGAAGCTTTCTTT. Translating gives CAWMWEGGTEAFF.

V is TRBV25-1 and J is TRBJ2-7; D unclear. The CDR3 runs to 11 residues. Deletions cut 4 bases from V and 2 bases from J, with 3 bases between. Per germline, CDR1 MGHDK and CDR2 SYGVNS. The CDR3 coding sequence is TGTGCCAGCAGTGGCGCCTACGAGCAGTACTTC. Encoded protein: CASSGAYEQYF.

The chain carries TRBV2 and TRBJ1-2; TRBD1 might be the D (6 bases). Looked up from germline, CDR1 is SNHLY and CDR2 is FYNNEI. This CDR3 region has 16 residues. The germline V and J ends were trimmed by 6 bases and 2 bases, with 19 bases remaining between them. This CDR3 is CASRASGTPSNYGYTF. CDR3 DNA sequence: TGTGCCAGCAGGGCCTCCGGGACACCCTCAAACTATGGCTACACCTTC.